A single sample is the source of the 8 T cell receptor beta chains below, sequenced in a study of CD8 T cells in Susac syndrome. The authors reverse transcribed roughly 0.5 to 1 ug RNA with random hexamers. TCRdb reprocessed the immunoSEQ multiplex PCR reads via MiXCR and lists one record per CDR3 protein. The sample lists 180,000 or so distinct CDR3 sequences; about 94% were seen once. Material: CD4+ T cells from PBMCs. These receptors originate from a human donor in good health.

This chain joins TRBV12-3 or TRBV12-4 and TRBJ2-7; 9 bases agree with TRBD1. V dropped 6 bases and J dropped 1; count of bases not matched to a gene: 4. This CDR3 contains 14 residues. Written as DNA, the CDR3 is TGTGCCAGCAGGGTGGGACAGGGATCCTACGAGCAGTACTTC. Translated: CASRVGQGSYEQYF.

This sequence joins TRBV18 and TRBJ2-7; 7 nucleotides align to TRBD1. With 3 bases clipped from V and 2 bases from J, the junction kept 7 bases outside the gene matches. CDR3 length: 15 residues. The germline V gene has CDR1 KGHSH and CDR2 LQKENI. CDR3 protein: CASSPRQGSTYEQYF. The CDR3 DNA sequence: TGTGCCAGCTCACCGAGACAGGGAAGCACCTACGAGCAGTACTTC.

The gene calls are TRBV28 and TRBJ2-5, with TRBD2 matching over 7 bases. The junction had 5 bases not matched to a gene; V was cut back by 10 bases and J by 3 bases. CDR1 is MDHEN and CDR2 is SYDVKM in the germline V gene. The CDR3 has 12 residues. The CDR3 spells CATGGTKETQYF. CDR3 bases: TGTGCCACCGGAGGGACTAAAGAGACCCAGTACTTC.

This clonotype is a singleton in its sample. The chain is built from TRBV12-3 or TRBV12-4 and TRBJ1-1; 7 bases fit TRBD1. The CDR3 loop spans 14 amino acids. With V trimmed by 5 bases and J by 4 bases, 7 bases remained unmatched. Written as DNA, the CDR3 is TGTGCCAGCAGTCTCAGGGGGATGGGCACTGAAGCTTTCTTT. This sequence encodes CASSLRGMGTEAFF.

The chain employs TRBV12-5 and TRBJ2-7; D not resolved. The ends were cut back, 7 bases at V and 3 bases at J, with 13 bases in the middle. CDR3 length: 13 amino acids. Germline V gene lookup returns CDR1 LGHNT and CDR2 FRNRAP. This CDR3 reads CASASEVGYEQYF. DNA for the CDR3: TGTGCTAGTGCCTCCGAGGTCGGCTACGAGCAGTACTTC.

V and J are TRBV20-1 and TRBJ2-1; TRBD2 matches at 8 bases. Germline V gene data show CDR1 as DFQATT and CDR2 as SNEGSKA (reference sequence). Unmatched junction bases numbered 10, after V lost 6 bases and J lost 6 bases. This CDR3 has 14 residues. In DNA, the CDR3 is TGCAGTGCCCTTAGCGGGGAAGGTCCCAATGAGCAGTTCTTC. This translates into CSALSGEGPNEQFF.

The chain links TRBV28 to TRBJ1-4, with 8 bases aligning to TRBD1. Trimming at V came to 4 bases and at J to 7 bases, leaving 11 bases not matched to a gene. The CDR3 contains 16 residues. Looked up from germline, CDR1 is MDHEN and CDR2 is SYDVKM. The CDR3 region is CASSSLPGGLSEKLFF. The DNA for the CDR3 is TGTGCCAGCAGTTCACTACCAGGGGGCCTTAGTGAAAAACTGTTTTTT.

The chain employs TRBV15 and TRBJ2-1, with 7 bases matching TRBD1. The CDR3 consists of 16 residues. V shed 1 base and J 9 bases; nucleotides not matched to a gene: 12. Germline V CDR1 and CDR2: LNHNV, YYDKDF (reference sequence). The CDR3 DNA sequence: TGTGCCACCAGCAGAGTTCCACTCGAGGGGGCAAGTGAGCAGTTCTTC. This translates into CATSRVPLEGASEQFF.